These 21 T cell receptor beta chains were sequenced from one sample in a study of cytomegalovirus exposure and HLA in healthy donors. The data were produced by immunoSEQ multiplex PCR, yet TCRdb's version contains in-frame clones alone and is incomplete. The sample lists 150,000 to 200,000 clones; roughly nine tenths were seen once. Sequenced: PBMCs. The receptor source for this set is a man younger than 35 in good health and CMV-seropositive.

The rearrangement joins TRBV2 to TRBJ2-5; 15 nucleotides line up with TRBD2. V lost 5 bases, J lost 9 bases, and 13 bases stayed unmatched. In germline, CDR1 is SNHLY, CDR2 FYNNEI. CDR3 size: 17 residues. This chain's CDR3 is CASSRGTSGRTRLAQYF. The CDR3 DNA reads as TGTGCCAGCAGTCGGGGGACTAGCGGGAGGACCCGATTGGCCCAGTACTTC. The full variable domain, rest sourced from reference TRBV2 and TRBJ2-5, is EPEVTQTPSHQVTQMGQEVILRCVPISNHLYFYWYRQILGQKVEFLVSFYNNEISEKSEIFDDQFSVERPDGSNFTLKIRSTKLEDSAMYFCASSRGTSGRTRLAQYFGPGTRLLVL.

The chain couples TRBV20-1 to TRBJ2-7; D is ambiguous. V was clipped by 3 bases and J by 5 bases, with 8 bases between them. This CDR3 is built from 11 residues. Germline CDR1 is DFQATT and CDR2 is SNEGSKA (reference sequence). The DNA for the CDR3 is TGCAGTGCTAGCGGGTCCAACGAGCAGTACTTC. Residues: CSASGSNEQYF.

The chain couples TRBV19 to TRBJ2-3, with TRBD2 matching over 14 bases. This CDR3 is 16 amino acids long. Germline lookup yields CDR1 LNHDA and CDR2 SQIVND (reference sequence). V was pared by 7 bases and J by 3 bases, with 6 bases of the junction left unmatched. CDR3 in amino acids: CASKGGLAGGTDTQYF. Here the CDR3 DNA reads TGTGCCAGTAAGGGAGGACTAGCGGGAGGAACAGATACGCAGTATTTT.

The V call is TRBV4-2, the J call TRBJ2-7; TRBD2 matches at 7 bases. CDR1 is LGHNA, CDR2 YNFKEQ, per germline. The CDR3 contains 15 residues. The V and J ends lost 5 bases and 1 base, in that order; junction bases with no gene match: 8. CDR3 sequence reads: CASSILAEASYEQYF. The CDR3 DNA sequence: TGTGCCAGCAGCATTCTAGCGGAAGCATCCTACGAGCAGTACTTC.

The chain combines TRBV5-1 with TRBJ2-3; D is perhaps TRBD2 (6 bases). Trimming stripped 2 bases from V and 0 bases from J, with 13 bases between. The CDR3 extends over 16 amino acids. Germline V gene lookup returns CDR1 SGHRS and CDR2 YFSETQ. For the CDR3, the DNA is TGCGCCAGCAGCTTTACGGGGGAGACTAGCACAGATACGCAGTATTTT. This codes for CASSFTGETSTDTQYF.

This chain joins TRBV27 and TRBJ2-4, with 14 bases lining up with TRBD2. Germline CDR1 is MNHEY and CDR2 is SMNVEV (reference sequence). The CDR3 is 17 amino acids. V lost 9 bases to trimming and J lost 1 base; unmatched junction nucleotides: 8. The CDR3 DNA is TGTGCCAGAAGACTAGCGGGAGGGCCGGGGGCCAAAAACATTCAGTACTTC. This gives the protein CARRLAGGPGAKNIQYF.

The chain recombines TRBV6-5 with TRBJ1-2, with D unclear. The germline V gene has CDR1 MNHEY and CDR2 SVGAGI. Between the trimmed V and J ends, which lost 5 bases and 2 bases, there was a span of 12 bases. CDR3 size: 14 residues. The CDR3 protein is CASSPIVGNYGYTF. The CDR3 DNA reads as TGTGCCAGCAGTCCCATAGTGGGCAACTATGGCTACACCTTC.

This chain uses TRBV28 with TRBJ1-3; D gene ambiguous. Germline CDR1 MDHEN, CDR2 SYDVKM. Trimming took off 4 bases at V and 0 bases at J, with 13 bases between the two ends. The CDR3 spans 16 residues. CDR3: CASSSHQEHSGNTIYF. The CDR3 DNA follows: TGTGCCAGCAGTTCGCACCAGGAACACTCTGGAAACACCATATATTTT.

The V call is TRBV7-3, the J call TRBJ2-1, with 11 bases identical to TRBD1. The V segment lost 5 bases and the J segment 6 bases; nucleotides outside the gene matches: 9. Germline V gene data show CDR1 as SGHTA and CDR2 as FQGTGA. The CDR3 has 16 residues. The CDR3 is CASSRRDRGDANEQFF. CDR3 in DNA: TGTGCCAGCAGCCGACGGGACAGGGGGGATGCCAATGAGCAGTTCTTC.

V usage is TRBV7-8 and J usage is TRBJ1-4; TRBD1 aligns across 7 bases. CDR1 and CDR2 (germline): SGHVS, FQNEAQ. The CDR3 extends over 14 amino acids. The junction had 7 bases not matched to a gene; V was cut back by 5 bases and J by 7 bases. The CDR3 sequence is CASSLKAGGEKLFF. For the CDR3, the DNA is TGTGCCAGCAGCCTTAAAGCAGGGGGTGAAAAACTGTTTTTT.

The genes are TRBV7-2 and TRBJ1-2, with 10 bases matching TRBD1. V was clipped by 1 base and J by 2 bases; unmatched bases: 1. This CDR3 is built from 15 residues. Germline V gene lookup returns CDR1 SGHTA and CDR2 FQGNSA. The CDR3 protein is CASSLGQGANYGYTF. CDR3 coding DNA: TGTGCCAGCAGCTTAGGACAGGGGGCGAACTATGGCTACACCTTC.

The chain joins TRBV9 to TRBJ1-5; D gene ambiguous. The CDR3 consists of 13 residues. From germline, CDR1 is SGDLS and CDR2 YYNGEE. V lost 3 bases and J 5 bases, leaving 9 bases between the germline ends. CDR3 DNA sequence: TGTGCCAGCAGCGCCCTAGATGATCAGCCCCAGCATTTT. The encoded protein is CASSALDDQPQHF.

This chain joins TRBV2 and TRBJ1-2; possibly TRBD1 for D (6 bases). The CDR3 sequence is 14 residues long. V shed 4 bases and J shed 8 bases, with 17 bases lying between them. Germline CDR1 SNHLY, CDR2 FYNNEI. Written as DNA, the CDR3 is TGTGCCAGCAGTGCCAACCAGGGGCGGCGGGGCTACACCTTC. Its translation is CASSANQGRRGYTF. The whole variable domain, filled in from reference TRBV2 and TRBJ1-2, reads EPEVTQTPSHQVTQMGQEVILRCVPISNHLYFYWYRQILGQKVEFLVSFYNNEISEKSEIFDDQFSVERPDGSNFTLKIRSTKLEDSAMYFCASSANQGRRGYTFGSGTRLTVV.

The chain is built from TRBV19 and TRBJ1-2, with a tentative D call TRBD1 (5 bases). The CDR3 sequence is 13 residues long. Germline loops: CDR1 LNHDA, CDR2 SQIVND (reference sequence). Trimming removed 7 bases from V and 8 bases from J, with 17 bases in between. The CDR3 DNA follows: TGTGCCAGTATATCGGCAGGGCTAGGGGGCTACACCTTC. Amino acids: CASISAGLGGYTF.

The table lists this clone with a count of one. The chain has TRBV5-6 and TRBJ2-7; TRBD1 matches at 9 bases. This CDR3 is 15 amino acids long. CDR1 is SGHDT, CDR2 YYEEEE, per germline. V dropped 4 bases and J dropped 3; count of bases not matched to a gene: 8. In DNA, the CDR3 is TGTGCCAGCAGCAGCGGGACAGGGTCATTCTACGAGCAGTACTTC. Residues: CASSSGTGSFYEQYF.

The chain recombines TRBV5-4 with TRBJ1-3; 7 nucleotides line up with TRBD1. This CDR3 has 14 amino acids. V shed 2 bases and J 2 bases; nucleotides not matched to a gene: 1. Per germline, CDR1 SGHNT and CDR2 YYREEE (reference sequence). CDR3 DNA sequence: TGTGCCAGCAGCTTAACAGGGGCTGGAAACACCATATATTTT. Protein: CASSLTGAGNTIYF.

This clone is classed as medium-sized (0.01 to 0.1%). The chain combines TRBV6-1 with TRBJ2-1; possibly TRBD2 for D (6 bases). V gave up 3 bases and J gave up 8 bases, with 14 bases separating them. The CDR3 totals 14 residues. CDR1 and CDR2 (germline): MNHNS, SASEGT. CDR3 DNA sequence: TGTGCCAGCAGTGAGCCGGCGGGAATTGATGAGCAGTTCTTC. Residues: CASSEPAGIDEQFF.

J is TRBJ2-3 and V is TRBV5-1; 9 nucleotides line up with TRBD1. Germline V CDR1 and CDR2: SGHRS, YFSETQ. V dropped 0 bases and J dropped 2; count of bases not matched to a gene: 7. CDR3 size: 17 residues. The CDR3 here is CASSLALTGGYTDTQYF. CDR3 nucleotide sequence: TGCGCCAGCAGCTTGGCCCTTACAGGGGGCTACACAGATACGCAGTATTTT.

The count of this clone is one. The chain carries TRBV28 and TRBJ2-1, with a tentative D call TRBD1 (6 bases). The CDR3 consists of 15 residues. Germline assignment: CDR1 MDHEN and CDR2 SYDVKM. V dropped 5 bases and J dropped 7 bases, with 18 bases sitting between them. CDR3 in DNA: TGTGCCAGCAGTCCTCCCCCAGGGGACCGTAATGAGCAGTTCTTC. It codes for CASSPPPGDRNEQFF.

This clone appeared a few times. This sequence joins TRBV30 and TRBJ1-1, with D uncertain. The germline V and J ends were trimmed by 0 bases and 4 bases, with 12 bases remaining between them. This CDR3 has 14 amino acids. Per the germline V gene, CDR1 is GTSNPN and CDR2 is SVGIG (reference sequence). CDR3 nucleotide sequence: TGTGCCTGGAGTGTATACAGCCTGGGCACTGAAGCTTTCTTT. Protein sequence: CAWSVYSLGTEAFF.

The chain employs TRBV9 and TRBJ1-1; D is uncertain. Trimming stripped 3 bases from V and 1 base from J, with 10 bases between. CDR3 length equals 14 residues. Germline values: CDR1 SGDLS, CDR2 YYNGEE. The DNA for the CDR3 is TGTGCCAGCAGCGCCCTTGGAGCGAACACTGAAGCTTTCTTT. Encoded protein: CASSALGANTEAFF.